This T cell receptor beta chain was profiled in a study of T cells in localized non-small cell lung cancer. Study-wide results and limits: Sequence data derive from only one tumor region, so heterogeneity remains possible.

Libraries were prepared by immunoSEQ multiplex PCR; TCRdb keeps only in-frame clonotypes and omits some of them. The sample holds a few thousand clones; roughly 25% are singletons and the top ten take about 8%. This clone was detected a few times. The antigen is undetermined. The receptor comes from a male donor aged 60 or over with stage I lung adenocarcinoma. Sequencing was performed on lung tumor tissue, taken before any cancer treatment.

The DNA of the CDR3 is TGTGCCAGCAGCTCCCCCAGTGGGGGCTCCTACAATGAGCAGTTCTTC. It encodes CASSSPSGGSYNEQFF. This chain connects TRBV11-3 to TRBJ2-1; possibly TRBD1 or TRBD2 for D (5 bases each). V was clipped by 4 bases and J by 0 bases, with 13 bases between them. CDR1 is SGHNT and CDR2 is YENEEA in the germline V gene. This CDR3 region has 16 residues.